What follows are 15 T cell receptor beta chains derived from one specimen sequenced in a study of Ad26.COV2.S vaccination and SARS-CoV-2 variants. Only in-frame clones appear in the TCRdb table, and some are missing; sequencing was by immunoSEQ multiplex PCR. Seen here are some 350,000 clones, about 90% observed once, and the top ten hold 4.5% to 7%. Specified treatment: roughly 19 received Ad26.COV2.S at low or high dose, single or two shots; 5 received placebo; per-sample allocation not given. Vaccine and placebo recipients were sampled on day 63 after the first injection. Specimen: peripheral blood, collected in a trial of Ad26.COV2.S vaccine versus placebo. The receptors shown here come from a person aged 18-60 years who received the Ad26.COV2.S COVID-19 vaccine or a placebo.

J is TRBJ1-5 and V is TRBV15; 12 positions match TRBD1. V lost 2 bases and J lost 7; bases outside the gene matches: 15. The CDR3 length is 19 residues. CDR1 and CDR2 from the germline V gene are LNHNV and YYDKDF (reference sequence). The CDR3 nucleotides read TGTGCCACCAGCAGATCCCTGGGGACGGGACAGGGGGCGAGGCAGCCCCAGCATTTT. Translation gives CATSRSLGTGQGARQPQHF.

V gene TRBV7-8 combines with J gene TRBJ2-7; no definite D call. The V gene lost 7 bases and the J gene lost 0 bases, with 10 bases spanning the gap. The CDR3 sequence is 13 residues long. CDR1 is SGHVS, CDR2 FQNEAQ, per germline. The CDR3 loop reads CASTRDTSYEQYF. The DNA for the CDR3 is TGTGCCAGCACCCGAGACACCTCCTACGAGCAGTACTTC.

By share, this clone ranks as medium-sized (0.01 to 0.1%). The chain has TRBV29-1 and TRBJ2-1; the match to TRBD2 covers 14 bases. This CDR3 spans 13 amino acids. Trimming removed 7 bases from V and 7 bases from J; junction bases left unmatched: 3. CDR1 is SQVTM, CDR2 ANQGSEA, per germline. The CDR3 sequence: CSAGLAGGNEQFF. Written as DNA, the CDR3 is TGCAGCGCAGGACTAGCGGGAGGAAATGAGCAGTTCTTC.

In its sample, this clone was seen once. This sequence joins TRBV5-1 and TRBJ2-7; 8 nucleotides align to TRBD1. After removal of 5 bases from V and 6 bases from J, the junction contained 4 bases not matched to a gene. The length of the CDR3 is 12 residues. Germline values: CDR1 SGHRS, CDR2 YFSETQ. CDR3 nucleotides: TGCGCCAGCAGACGGACAGGGTTCGAGCAGTACTTC. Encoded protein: CASRRTGFEQYF.

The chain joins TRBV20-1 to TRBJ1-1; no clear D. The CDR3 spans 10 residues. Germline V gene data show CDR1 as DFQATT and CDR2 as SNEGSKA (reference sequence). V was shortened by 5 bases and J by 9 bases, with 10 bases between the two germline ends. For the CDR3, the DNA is TGCAGTGCTGGGGATAGTAAAGCTTTCTTT. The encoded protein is CSAGDSKAFF.

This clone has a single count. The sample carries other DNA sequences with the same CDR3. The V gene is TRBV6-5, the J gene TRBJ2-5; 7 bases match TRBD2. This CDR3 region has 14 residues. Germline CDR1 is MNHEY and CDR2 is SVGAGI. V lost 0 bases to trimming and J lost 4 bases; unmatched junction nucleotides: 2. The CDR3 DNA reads TGTGCCAGCAGTTACTCCGGGGGGAGAGAGACCCAGTACTTC. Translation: CASSYSGGRETQYF.

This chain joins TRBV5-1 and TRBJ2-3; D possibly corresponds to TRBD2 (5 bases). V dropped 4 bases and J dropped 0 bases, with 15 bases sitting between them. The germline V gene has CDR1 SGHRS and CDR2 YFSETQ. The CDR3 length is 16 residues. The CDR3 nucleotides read TGCGCCAGCAGCCCCTCCCTAGGCGGGAGCACAGATACGCAGTATTTT. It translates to CASSPSLGGSTDTQYF.

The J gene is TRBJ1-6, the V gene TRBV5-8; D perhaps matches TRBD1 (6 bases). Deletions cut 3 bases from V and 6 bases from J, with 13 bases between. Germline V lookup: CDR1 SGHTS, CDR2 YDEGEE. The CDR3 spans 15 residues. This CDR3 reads CASSYLTGLNSPLHF. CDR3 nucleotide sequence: TGTGCCAGCAGCTATTTGACAGGACTTAATTCACCCCTCCACTTT.

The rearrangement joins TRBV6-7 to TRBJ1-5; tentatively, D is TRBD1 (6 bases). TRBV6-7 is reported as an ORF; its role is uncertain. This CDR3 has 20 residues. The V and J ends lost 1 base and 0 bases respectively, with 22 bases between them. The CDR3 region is CASSYLPGHLSSYSNQPQHF. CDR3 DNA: TGTGCCAGCAGTTACTTACCGGGACACCTATCTTCATATAGCAATCAGCCCCAGCATTTT.

The CDR3 spells CASSFPGLENTGELFF. CDR3 in DNA: TGTGCCAGCAGCTTTCCGGGACTTGAGAACACCGGGGAGCTGTTTTTT. The V and J genes are TRBV7-9 and TRBJ2-2; tentative D call: TRBD2 (6 bases). Germline CDR1 SEHNR, CDR2 FQNEAQ (reference sequence). This CDR3 spans 16 amino acids. The V end lost 3 bases, the J end lost 1 base, and 12 bases lay between the germline ends.

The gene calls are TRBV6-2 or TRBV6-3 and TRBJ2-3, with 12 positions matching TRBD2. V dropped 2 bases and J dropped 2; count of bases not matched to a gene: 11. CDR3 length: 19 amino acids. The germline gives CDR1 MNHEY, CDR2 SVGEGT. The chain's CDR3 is CASSYNLAGGPFHTDTQYF. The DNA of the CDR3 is TGTGCCAGCAGTTACAACCTAGCGGGGGGGCCGTTCCACACAGATACGCAGTATTTT.

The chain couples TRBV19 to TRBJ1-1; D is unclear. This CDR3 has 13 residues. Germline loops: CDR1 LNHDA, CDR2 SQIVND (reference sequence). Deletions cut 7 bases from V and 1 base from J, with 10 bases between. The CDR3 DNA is TGTGCCAGTAAACGCGGGAGGAACACTGAAGCTTTCTTT. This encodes CASKRGRNTEAFF.

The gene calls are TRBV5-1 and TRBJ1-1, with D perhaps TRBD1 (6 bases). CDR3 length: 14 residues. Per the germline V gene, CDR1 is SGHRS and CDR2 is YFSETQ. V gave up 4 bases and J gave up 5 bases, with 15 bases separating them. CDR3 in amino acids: CASSGTNEKTEAFF. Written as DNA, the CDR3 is TGCGCCAGCAGCGGGACAAATGAGAAGACTGAAGCTTTCTTT.

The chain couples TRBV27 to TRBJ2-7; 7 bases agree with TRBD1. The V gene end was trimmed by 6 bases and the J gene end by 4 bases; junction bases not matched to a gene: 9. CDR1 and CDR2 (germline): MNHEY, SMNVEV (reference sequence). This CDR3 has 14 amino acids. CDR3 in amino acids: CASSPTGVLYEQYF. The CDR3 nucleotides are TGTGCCAGCAGCCCTACAGGGGTTCTTTACGAGCAGTACTTC.

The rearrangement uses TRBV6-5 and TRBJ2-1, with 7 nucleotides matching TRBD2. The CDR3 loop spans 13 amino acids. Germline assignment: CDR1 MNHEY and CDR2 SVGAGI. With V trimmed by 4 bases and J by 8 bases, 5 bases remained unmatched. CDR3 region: CASSLAGGDEQFF. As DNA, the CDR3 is TGTGCCAGCAGTTTAGCGGGTGGGGATGAGCAGTTCTTC.